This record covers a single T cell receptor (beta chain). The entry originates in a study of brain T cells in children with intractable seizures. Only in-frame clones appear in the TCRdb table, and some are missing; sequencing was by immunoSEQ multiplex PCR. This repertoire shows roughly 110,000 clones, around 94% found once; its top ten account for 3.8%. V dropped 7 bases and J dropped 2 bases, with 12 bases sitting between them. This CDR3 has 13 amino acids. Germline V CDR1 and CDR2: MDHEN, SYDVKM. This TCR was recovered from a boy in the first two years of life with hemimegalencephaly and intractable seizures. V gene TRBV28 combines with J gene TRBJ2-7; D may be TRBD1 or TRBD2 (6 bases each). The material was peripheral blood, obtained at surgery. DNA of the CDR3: TGTGCCAGCACCGAAGGGGGGACCTACGAGCAGTACTTC. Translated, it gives CASTEGGTYEQYF.